A single sample is the source of the 9 T cell receptor beta chains below, sequenced in a study of control samples from healthy donors and cancer patients. Measured with immunoSEQ multiplex PCR; TCRdb has only the in-frame clones, and not every one. The sample includes tens of thousands of clones, over 65% seen only once; the top ten take roughly 15%. Sequenced material: formalin-fixed, paraffin-embedded tissue. Every receptor here comes from a male donor with melanoma.

As concerns this clone: A single base separates this from a much larger clone, so it may be a read error. This chain connects TRBV7-2 to TRBJ2-7; TRBD2 matches 8 bases. The length of the CDR3 is 13 residues. The junction had 5 bases not matched to a gene; V was cut back by 6 bases and J by 4 bases. From germline, CDR1 is SGHTA and CDR2 FQGNSA. CDR3 sequence (DNA): TGTGCCAGCAGGCCAGCGGGAGAATACGAGCAGTACTTC. Protein: CASRPAGEYEQYF.

V and J are TRBV5-1 and TRBJ1-2, with 8 bases identical to TRBD1. Germline lookup yields CDR1 SGHRS and CDR2 YFSETQ. The trim removed 4 bases at V and 8 bases at J, leaving 4 bases unmatched. The CDR3 extends over 12 amino acids. CDR3 protein: CASSQQGEGYTF. The DNA for the CDR3 is TGCGCCAGCAGCCAACAGGGGGAAGGCTACACCTTC.

The chain employs TRBV28 and TRBJ1-5, with a tentative D call TRBD1 (6 bases). The CDR3 has 15 amino acids. CDR1 and CDR2 (germline): MDHEN, SYDVKM. The V and J ends lost 3 bases and 7 bases respectively, with 16 bases between them. The CDR3 is CASSFTGAGKQPQHF. CDR3 bases: TGTGCCAGCAGTTTTACGGGGGCGGGTAAGCAGCCCCAGCATTTT.

V and J are TRBV29-1 and TRBJ1-6; TRBD1 is a possible D gene (6 bases). The germline V gene encodes CDR1 SQVTM and CDR2 ANQGSEA. The CDR3 covers 15 residues. Trimming took off 3 bases at V and 7 bases at J, with 16 bases between the two ends. CDR3 nucleotide sequence: TGCAGCGTTGATGGTCAGGGACACCCAAATTCACCCCTCCACTTT. Amino acids: CSVDGQGHPNSPLHF. Combining the CDR3 with reference TRBV29-1 and TRBJ1-6 gives the whole variable domain SAVISQKPSRDICQRGTSLTIQCQVDSQVTMMFWYRQQPGQSLTLIATANQGSEATYESGFVIDKFPISRPNLTFSTLTVSNMSPEDSSIYLCSVDGQGHPNSPLHFGNGTRLTVT.

The chain is built from TRBV2 and TRBJ2-1; TRBD2 might be the D (5 bases). The CDR3 consists of 16 residues. Trimming shortened V by 6 bases and J by 0 bases, and 15 bases separated the two germline ends. Germline values: CDR1 SNHLY, CDR2 FYNNEI. The CDR3 loop is CASSPLRGSSYNEQFF. CDR3 in DNA: TGTGCCAGCAGCCCCCTCCGAGGGAGCTCCTACAATGAGCAGTTCTTC.

CDR3 in DNA: TGTGCCTGGAGTGGTTTGGGGAGCGGGGTCTCCTACAATGAGCAGTTCTTC. Protein sequence: CAWSGLGSGVSYNEQFF. This chain uses TRBV30 with TRBJ2-1; 7 bases agree with TRBD2. V shed 1 base and J 0 bases; nucleotides not matched to a gene: 9. The CDR3 covers 17 residues. Germline values: CDR1 GTSNPN, CDR2 SVGIG (reference sequence).

The chain uses TRBV29-1 and TRBJ2-7, with a tentative D call TRBD2 (7 bases). CDR1 is SQVTM and CDR2 is ANQGSEA in the germline V gene. Trimming removed 6 bases from V and 0 bases from J, with 18 bases in between. The CDR3 runs to 15 residues. The CDR3 region is CSVALAGDISYEQYF. The CDR3 nucleotides are TGCAGCGTCGCTTTGGCGGGGGACATCTCCTACGAGCAGTACTTC.

The V and J genes are TRBV2 and TRBJ1-1, with D possibly matching TRBD1 (5 bases). V was clipped by 0 bases and J by 2 bases, with 10 bases between them. The CDR3 runs to 15 residues. CDR1 is SNHLY and CDR2 is FYNNEI in the germline V gene. The CDR3 bases are TGTGCCAGCAGTGAAGCCGGGACGGCAAACACTGAAGCTTTCTTT. Residues: CASSEAGTANTEAFF.

The J gene is TRBJ1-2, the V gene TRBV19; D gene uncertain. The CDR3 contains 15 residues. V was trimmed by 0 bases and J by 8 bases, leaving 16 bases between them. Germline V gene data show CDR1 as LNHDA and CDR2 as SQIVND (reference sequence). The CDR3 here is CASSIDPGSKKGYTF. CDR3 bases: TGTGCCAGTAGTATAGATCCCGGGAGCAAGAAAGGCTACACCTTC.